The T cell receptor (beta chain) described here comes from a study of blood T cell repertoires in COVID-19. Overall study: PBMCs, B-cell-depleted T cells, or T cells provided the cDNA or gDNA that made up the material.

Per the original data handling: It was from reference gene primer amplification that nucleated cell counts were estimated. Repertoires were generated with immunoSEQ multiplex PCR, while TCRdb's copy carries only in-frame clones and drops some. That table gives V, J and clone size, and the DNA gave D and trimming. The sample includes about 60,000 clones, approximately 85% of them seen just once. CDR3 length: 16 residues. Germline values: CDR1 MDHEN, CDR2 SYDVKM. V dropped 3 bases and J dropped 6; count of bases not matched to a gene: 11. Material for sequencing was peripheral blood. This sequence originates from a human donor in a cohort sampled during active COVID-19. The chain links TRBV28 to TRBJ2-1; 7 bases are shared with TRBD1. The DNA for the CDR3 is TGTGCCAGCAGTTTCCCACCGGGACAGCGAAGCAATGAGCAGTTCTTC. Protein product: CASSFPPGQRSNEQFF.